The 2 T cell receptor beta chains below come from one sample, sequenced in a study of cytomegalovirus exposure and HLA in healthy donors. PCR involved 60 Vbeta and 13 Jbeta primers. Sequencing used immunoSEQ multiplex PCR; TCRdb keeps in-frame clones, though not all of them. The sample has 75,000 to 95,000 clones; roughly four fifths are singletons. Specimen: PBMCs. The source of these receptors is a woman younger than 35 in good health and CMV-seropositive.

The V gene is TRBV5-4, the J gene TRBJ2-3, with D possibly being TRBD1 (6 bases). The length of the CDR3 is 14 residues. Trimming removed 2 bases from V and 0 bases from J, with 7 bases in between. CDR1 is SGHNT and CDR2 is YYREEE in the germline V gene (reference sequence). The CDR3: CASSFRGSTDTQYF. The DNA of the CDR3 is TGTGCCAGCAGCTTCAGGGGAAGCACAGATACGCAGTATTTT.

The J gene is TRBJ2-2, the V gene TRBV28; TRBD2 matches at 10 bases. The V gene end was trimmed by 8 bases and the J gene end by 7 bases; junction bases not matched to a gene: 13. The CDR3 totals 16 residues. The germline CDR1 and CDR2 sequences are MDHEN and SYDVKM. Written as DNA, the CDR3 is TGTGCCAGCCTCCTCCTAGCGGGAGTGGCTTTCGGGGAGCTGTTTTTT. Protein sequence: CASLLLAGVAFGELFF.